Presented here are 4 T cell receptor beta chains from one specimen sequenced in a study of human T cells and chemical hapten exposure. Library construction involved attaching unique molecular identifiers to individual cDNA molecules, which allowed quantitative, reproducible TCR counting. TCRdb processed the reads anew with MiXCR; each CDR3 protein has one entry. The sample shows 120,000 or so distinct CDR3 sequences, 8% to 9.5% of them seen only once. Unseparated into fractions, whole blood served as the source from which total RNA was extracted. Sequenced: whole blood. Receptors were obtained from a human donor in good health. Some clones in this sample may be carry-over from other donors' samples.

The table lists this clonotype with a few counts. The CDR3 nucleotides read TGTGCCAGCAGCCGCTGGACTAGCGGGGGGGCCCGAGAGACCCAGTACTTC. It yields the protein CASSRWTSGGARETQYF. The chain joins TRBV5-4 to TRBJ2-5, with 15 nucleotides matching TRBD2. Unmatched junction bases numbered 8, after V lost 4 bases and J lost 4 bases. The germline CDR1 and CDR2 sequences are SGHNT and YYREEE (reference sequence). The CDR3 covers 17 residues. Looking up the rest from reference TRBV5-4 and TRBJ2-5 gives the full variable domain: ETGVTQSPTHLIKTRGQQVTLRCSSQSGHNTVSWYQQALGQGPQFIFQYYREEENGRGNFPPRFSGLQFPNYSSELNVNALELDDSALYLCASSRWTSGGARETQYFGPGTRLLVL.

The table lists this clonotype with a few counts. The chain links TRBV5-1 to TRBJ2-5; no reliable D call. V dropped 2 bases and J dropped 4 bases, with 12 bases sitting between them. Germline values: CDR1 SGHRS, CDR2 YFSETQ. The CDR3 covers 14 residues. This CDR3 is CASSLRASGETQYF. In nucleotides, the CDR3 is TGCGCCAGCAGCTTAAGGGCGAGTGGAGAGACCCAGTACTTC.

This chain connects TRBV12-3 or TRBV12-4 to TRBJ1-1; D is unresolved. The CDR3 extends over 14 amino acids. The germline V and J ends were trimmed by 4 bases and 4 bases, with 13 bases remaining between them. Here the CDR3 reads CASSSEGRSTEAFF. The CDR3 DNA sequence: TGTGCCAGCAGTTCAGAGGGTCGGAGCACTGAAGCTTTCTTT.

This clonotype came up many times. J is TRBJ2-7 and V is TRBV7-2; TRBD2 matches at 9 bases. This CDR3 contains 16 residues. Looked up from germline, CDR1 is SGHTA and CDR2 is FQGNSA. V gave up 1 base and J gave up 3 bases; unmatched junction bases: 7. The CDR3 loop is CASSLESTSGFYEQYF. CDR3 bases: TGTGCCAGCAGCTTAGAAAGTACTAGCGGGTTCTACGAGCAGTACTTC.